This T cell receptor beta chain was identified during a study of T and B cells in COVID-19 patients. BIOMED2 TRB-A/B primer pools were used in multiplex TRB PCR. TCRdb reprocessed the multiplex PCR reads via MiXCR and lists one record per CDR3 protein. The table lists about 14,000 distinct CDR3 sequences, approximately 30% of them singletons. TRB was amplified from around 230-520 ng of blood genomic DNA. Study-wide results and limits: In COVID-19 patients, T cell receptor beta variable and joining gene use was reportedly strongly skewed.

As concerns this clonotype: Its specificity is not known.

Trimming took 7 bases from V and 6 from J; bases not matched to a gene: 15. Germline V lookup: CDR1 SGHDT, CDR2 YYEEEE. CDR3 length: 16 amino acids. The clonotype was recovered from a human donor who had recovered from COVID-19. The material sequenced was blood. The rearrangement uses TRBV5-6 and TRBJ2-2; TRBD1 matches 7 bases. As DNA, the CDR3 is TGTGCCAGCGGTCTGCTACTGACAGGGTGGGCCGGGGAGCTGTTTTTT. This translates into CASGLLLTGWAGELFF.